Shown below are 26 T cell receptor beta chains from a single sample sequenced in a study of post-analysis software for immune sequencing data. The study, taken as a whole, reports: Included in a set of 5 or 6 TRBV segments more frequent in patients than controls were TRBV5-6, TRBV5-1 and TRBV20-1.

Built from TCR beta cDNA, the libraries had unique molecular identifiers in them. TCRdb redid the calling of the PCR reads with MiXCR, one entry per CDR3 protein. The sample holds 350,000 to 450,000 distinct CDR3 sequences, 35% to 45% seen once. These receptors are not linked to any known antigen. Material for sequencing was blood. The source of these receptors is a girl between 2 and 10 years old with multiple sclerosis.

The CDR3: CAIRRGLADTEQFF. CDR3 DNA: TGTGCCATCAGACGGGGACTAGCAGACACTGAGCAGTTCTTC. V usage is TRBV10-3 and J usage is TRBJ2-1, with 9 bases identical to TRBD2. This CDR3 spans 14 amino acids. The germline CDR1 and CDR2 sequences are ENHRY and SYGVKD. Germline trimming cut 6 bases from V and 9 bases from J; bases unmatched to any gene: 9.

The chain combines TRBV7-9 with TRBJ2-5; D ambiguous. The DNA end favors TRBJ2-7, so the J call may be wrong. Germline V gene data show CDR1 as SEHNR and CDR2 as FQNEAQ (reference sequence). The CDR3 spans 14 residues. The DNA of the CDR3 is TGTGCCAGCAGCTTCGAGTGGAAAGAATACGAGCAGTACTTC. Encoded protein: CASSFEWKEYEQYF.

This clonotype was detected ten times or more. The V call is TRBV4-3, the J call TRBJ2-5; D is undetermined. V lost 2 bases, J lost 5 bases, and 12 bases lay in between. Germline-derived CDR1 and CDR2 are LGHNA and YSLEER. CDR3 length equals 14 residues. CDR3 nucleotides: TGCGCCAGCAGCCAACAGGACCGAGAGGAGACCCAGTACTTC. Residues: CASSQQDREETQYF.

This clonotype turned up a few times. This rearrangement joins TRBV2 to TRBJ2-7, with a tentative D call TRBD2 (6 bases). CDR1 and CDR2 (germline): SNHLY, FYNNEI. Trimming stripped 6 bases from V and 4 bases from J, with 22 bases between. The CDR3 loop spans 16 amino acids. The CDR3 DNA sequence: TGTGCCAGCAGCCCCCGCCCAGTGCGGGGACGATACGAGCAGTACTTC. As protein: CASSPRPVRGRYEQYF. Full variable domain (remainder filled in from reference TRBV2 and TRBJ2-7): EPEVTQTPSHQVTQMGQEVILRCVPISNHLYFYWYRQILGQKVEFLVSFYNNEISEKSEIFDDQFSVERPDGSNFTLKIRSTKLEDSAMYFCASSPRPVRGRYEQYFGPGTRLTVT.

In this sample, this clonotype turned up a few times. The chain combines TRBV7-2 with TRBJ1-2; maybe TRBD1 (6 bases). CDR1 and CDR2 from the germline V gene are SGHTA and FQGNSA. V was clipped by 2 bases and J by 5 bases, with 15 bases between them. This CDR3 spans 15 amino acids. CDR3 sequence: CASSLYAGAFYGYTF. The CDR3 nucleotides read TGTGCCAGCAGCTTATACGCAGGGGCCTTTTATGGCTACACCTTC.

The V and J genes are TRBV7-9 and TRBJ2-7; 8 nucleotides line up with TRBD1. This CDR3 spans 14 amino acids. Trimming removed 6 bases from V and 5 bases from J; junction bases left unmatched: 9. Germline V gives CDR1 SEHNR, CDR2 FQNEAQ (reference sequence). CDR3 DNA sequence: TGTGCCAGCAGTTTTTGGACAGGGTCCCACGAGCAGTACTTC. It codes for CASSFWTGSHEQYF.

The sample holds many counts of this clonotype. The rearrangement uses TRBV20-1 and TRBJ2-1; tentatively, D is TRBD1 or TRBD2 (6 bases each). V lost 4 bases, J lost 0 bases, and 10 bases lay in between. Germline V CDR1 and CDR2: DFQATT, SNEGSKA (reference sequence). The CDR3 totals 14 residues. CDR3 DNA: TGCAGTGCTATAGGGGGGAGCTCCTACAATGAGCAGTTCTTC. Amino acids: CSAIGGSSYNEQFF.

The genes are TRBV6-2 or TRBV6-3 and TRBJ1-2, with unresolved D. V shed 2 bases and J shed 2 bases, with 6 bases lying between them. Germline CDR1 MNHEY, CDR2 SVGEGT. The CDR3 totals 13 residues. The CDR3 protein is CASSYVGNYGYTF. CDR3 sequence (DNA): TGTGCCAGCAGTTACGTGGGAAACTATGGCTACACCTTC.

The chain joins TRBV20-1 to TRBJ1-2, with 9 bases lining up with TRBD1. The V segment lost 3 bases and the J segment 5 bases; nucleotides outside the gene matches: 4. CDR3 length: 13 residues. Germline values: CDR1 DFQATT, CDR2 SNEGSKA (reference sequence). CDR3 DNA sequence: TGCAGTGCTAGCCGGGACAGGGTTTATGGCTACACCTTC. This sequence encodes CSASRDRVYGYTF.

This clonotype was recorded a few times. The CDR3 DNA reads as TGTGCCATCAGTGAGTCGAGGGACAACTATCAGCCCCAGCATTTT. Encoded protein: CAISESRDNYQPQHF. The J gene is TRBJ1-5, the V gene TRBV10-3, with a possible D match to TRBD1 (6 bases). Germline CDR1 and CDR2: ENHRY and SYGVKD. The CDR3 contains 15 residues. V lost 0 bases and J lost 5, with 11 bases in between.

This clonotype has only a few counts. The gene calls are TRBV28 and TRBJ2-7, with D perhaps matching TRBD1 (5 bases). The CDR3 contains 14 residues. Germline V gene data show CDR1 as MDHEN and CDR2 as SYDVKM. V was pared by 4 bases and J by 5 bases, with 15 bases between. The CDR3, as DNA: TGTGCCAGCAGTTCACTGGCCCGGACACACGAGCAGTACTTC. This codes for CASSSLARTHEQYF.

The gene calls are TRBV7-8 and TRBJ1-1, with D possibly TRBD1 on 5 matching bases. The CDR3 runs 13 residues. The V gene lost 1 base and the J gene lost 7 bases, with 10 bases spanning the gap. Looked up from germline, CDR1 is SGHVS and CDR2 is FQNEAQ. The CDR3 sequence is CASSLDPGREAFF. The DNA of the CDR3 is TGTGCCAGCAGCTTAGATCCAGGGCGTGAAGCTTTCTTT. The entire variable domain, with the rest obtained from reference TRBV7-8 and TRBJ1-1, is as follows: GAGVSQSPRYKVAKRGQDVALRCDPISGHVSLFWYQQALGQGPEFLTYFQNEAQLDKSGLPSDRFFAERPEGSVSTLKIQRTQQEDSAVYLCASSLDPGREAFFGQGTRLTVV.

The chain uses TRBV12-3 or TRBV12-4 and TRBJ2-7; D remains ambiguous. V was clipped by 6 bases and J by 3 bases, with 12 bases between them. The CDR3 sequence is 13 residues long. Here the CDR3 DNA reads TGTGCCAGCAGCCAATGGCCCGGCTACGAGCAGTACTTC. As protein: CASSQWPGYEQYF.

This clonotype was detected a few times. This rearrangement joins TRBV18 to TRBJ1-1; 12 bases map to TRBD1. With 3 bases clipped from V and 5 bases from J, the junction kept 4 bases outside the gene matches. The length of the CDR3 is 15 residues. Germline values: CDR1 KGHSH, CDR2 LQKENI. The DNA of the CDR3 is TGTGCCAGCTCACCGCCGGGACAGGGGGCAACTGAAGCTTTCTTT. Translated, it gives CASSPPGQGATEAFF.

This chain joins TRBV28 and TRBJ2-1; a weak D match, TRBD1 (6 bases). With 7 bases removed from V and 4 bases from J, the gap between germline ends came to 17 bases. Looked up from germline, CDR1 is MDHEN and CDR2 is SYDVKM. CDR3 size: 15 residues. CDR3 region: CASTTGIGGYNEQFF. The CDR3 DNA is TGTGCCAGCACCACAGGGATTGGGGGTTACAATGAGCAGTTCTTC.

The chain is built from TRBV28 and TRBJ1-5; 7 bases are shared with TRBD1. In germline, CDR1 is MDHEN, CDR2 SYDVKM. V trimming: 5 bases; J trimming: 5 bases; junction bases outside the gene matches: 9. This CDR3 contains 15 residues. Here the CDR3 DNA reads TGTGCCAGCAGTGAGACAGGGAAGGGGGATCAGCCCCAGCATTTT. As protein: CASSETGKGDQPQHF.

The rearrangement uses TRBV7-2 and TRBJ2-1; TRBD2 matches at 7 bases. Trimming at V came to 3 bases and at J to 0 bases, leaving 5 bases not matched to a gene. CDR1 and CDR2 (germline): SGHTA, FQGNSA. This CDR3 is built from 16 residues. CDR3 in amino acids: CASSFSLADSYNEQFF. The CDR3 DNA reads TGTGCCAGCAGCTTTAGTCTAGCGGACTCCTACAATGAGCAGTTCTTC.

The gene calls are TRBV25-1 and TRBJ2-3; no firm D call. Germline CDR1 is MGHDK and CDR2 is SYGVNS. This CDR3 spans 13 amino acids. V was trimmed by 5 bases and J by 2 bases, leaving 8 bases between them. CDR3 sequence: CASSRSFTDTQYF. CDR3 coding DNA: TGTGCCAGCAGTAGGTCGTTCACAGATACGCAGTATTTT.

This clonotype occurred a few times. A much bigger clone sits one base away, suggesting this may be a read error. The rearrangement links TRBV18 to TRBJ2-7; D unclear. CDR1 is KGHSH, CDR2 LQKENI, per germline. V was pared by 8 bases and J by 3 bases, with 8 bases between. This CDR3 is built from 11 residues. This CDR3 reads CASSPFYEQYF. The CDR3 DNA sequence: TGTGCCAGCAGCCCCTTCTACGAGCAGTACTTC.

This chain uses TRBV29-1 with TRBJ1-2, with D perhaps TRBD1 (5 bases). Germline V lookup: CDR1 SQVTM, CDR2 ANQGSEA. This CDR3 region has 12 residues. CDR3 sequence: CSSLGGSGGYTF. CDR3 nucleotide sequence: TGCTCAAGTCTCGGGGGATCGGGTGGCTACACCTTC.

The genes are TRBV7-3 and TRBJ2-2, with 7 bases matching TRBD1. V shed 8 bases and J 2 bases; nucleotides not matched to a gene: 8. The germline V gene has CDR1 SGHTA and CDR2 FQGTGA. The CDR3 extends over 15 amino acids. CDR3: CASGQTGYNTGELFF. The CDR3 region has the DNA TGTGCCAGCGGACAGACAGGGTACAACACCGGGGAGCTGTTTTTT.

The chain uses TRBV20-1 and TRBJ2-3; no definite D call. The CDR3 spans 17 residues. The V and J ends lost 0 bases and 2 bases respectively, with 18 bases between them. Germline V gene lookup returns CDR1 DFQATT and CDR2 SNEGSKA (reference sequence). CDR3 region: CSARDSSPSRLTDTQYF. Written as DNA, the CDR3 is TGCAGTGCTAGAGATTCAAGTCCCTCCCGTCTCACAGATACGCAGTATTTT.

The chain is built from TRBV12-3 or TRBV12-4 and TRBJ2-1, with 16 bases lining up with TRBD2. The CDR3 contains 17 residues. V shed 6 bases, J shed 8 bases, and the junction held 10 bases outside the gene matches. Here the CDR3 DNA reads TGTGCCAGCAGCCGAACCGCCGGGACTAGCGGGAGGGATGAGCAGTTCTTC. Protein product: CASSRTAGTSGRDEQFF.

The V and J genes are TRBV10-3 and TRBJ1-1; no firm D call. Germline V gene sequence: CDR1 ENHRY, CDR2 SYGVKD. V was cut by 0 bases and J by 1 base, with 9 bases left in between. The CDR3 is 15 residues long. The CDR3 loop is CAISESKSRNTEAFF. CDR3 in DNA: TGTGCCATCAGTGAGTCGAAGTCAAGGAACACTGAAGCTTTCTTT.

This sequence joins TRBV13 and TRBJ1-1; the match to TRBD1 covers 8 bases. The CDR3 is 13 residues long. With V trimmed by 5 bases and J by 6 bases, 5 bases remained unmatched. Germline CDR1 is PRHDT and CDR2 is FYEKMQ (reference sequence). The CDR3 region has the DNA TGTGCCAGCAGCATGGACAGGGACCCTGAAGCTTTCTTT. As protein: CASSMDRDPEAFF. The whole variable domain, filled in from reference TRBV13 and TRBJ1-1, reads AAGVIQSPRHLIKEKRETATLKCYPIPRHDTVYWYQQGPGQDPQFLISFYEKMQSDKGSIPDRFSAQQFSDYHSELNMSSLELGDSALYFCASSMDRDPEAFFGQGTRLTVV.

The table lists this clonotype with many counts. This sequence joins TRBV5-1 and TRBJ2-7, with 8 bases aligning to TRBD1. V trimming: 0 bases; J trimming: 2 bases; junction bases outside the gene matches: 7. CDR1 SGHRS and CDR2 YFSETQ come from the germline V gene. The CDR3 is made up of 16 amino acids. The CDR3 coding sequence is TGCGCCAGCAGCTTGGCGCCCACAGGGGGAGCCTACGAGCAGTACTTC. It yields the protein CASSLAPTGGAYEQYF. The full variable domain, its missing parts supplied by reference TRBV5-1 and TRBJ2-7, is KAGVTQTPRYLIKTRGQQVTLSCSPISGHRSVSWYQQTPGQGLQFLFEYFSETQRNKGNFPGRFSGRQFSNSRSEMNVSTLELGDSALYLCASSLAPTGGAYEQYFGPGTRLTVT.